This is a list of T cell receptor beta chains from one sample in a study of OX40 agonist ivuxolimab in advanced cancers. Only in-frame clones appear in the TCRdb table, and some are missing; sequencing was by immunoSEQ multiplex PCR. This sample yields around 60,000 clones, of which 80% to 90% are seen a single time; more than 1.5% belongs to the top ten. The sample in question was CD4+ or CD8+ T cells sorted from blood, obtained in a trial of the OX40 agonist ivuxolimab. The source is an adult with an advanced solid tumor such as melanoma, head and neck, liver or kidney cancer. The CDR3 runs from the conserved cysteine through the conserved F or W. A D gene is named only where the DNA matches it firmly. Part of the rows lack a size; the others show once, few, many or a class for expanded clones.

DNA | CDR3 | V | D | J | size
TGTGCCAGCAGCTTAATTAGGTACACCGGGGAGCTGTTTTTT | CASSLIRYTGELFF | TRBV11-2 | - | TRBJ2-2 | -
TGTGCCAGCAGTGCGCGAGGGGAACTGAAAGAGACCCAGTACTTC | CASSARGELKETQYF | TRBV2 | - | TRBJ2-5 | -
TGTGCCAGCAGCTTGGCCACATCTTCTCAGGGCAATCAGCCCCAGCATTTT | CASSLATSSQGNQPQHF | TRBV5-8 | - | TRBJ1-5 | few
TGTGCCAGTAGTACGGACAGAGCGGATAACTATGGCTACACCTTC | CASSTDRADNYGYTF | TRBV19 | - | TRBJ1-2 | -
TGTGCCAGCAGCTTTGACCTCAGCTCCTACGAGCAGTACTTC | CASSFDLSSYEQYF | TRBV5-4 | - | TRBJ2-7 | once
TGTGCCACCAGCACTGGTCGGGCCCTAGGTAGTCAGCCCCAGCATTTT | CATSTGRALGSQPQHF | TRBV15 | - | TRBJ1-5 | -
TGTGCCAGCAGACCTACTGGAGCCGGGGAGCTGTTTTTT | CASRPTGAGELFF | TRBV7-8 | - | TRBJ2-2 | -
TGTGCCAGCAGCCCAAGGTACAATGAGCAGTTCTTC | CASSPRYNEQFF | TRBV9 | - | TRBJ2-1 | -
TGCGCCAGCAGCCCCTGGCAGGGGCAGGACAATGAGCAGTTCTTC | CASSPWQGQDNEQFF | TRBV5-1 | - | TRBJ2-1 | once
TGTGCCAGCACCCCCTCCCGGGGACAGCCCCAGCATTTT | CASTPSRGQPQHF | TRBV27 | - | TRBJ1-5 | many
TGTGCCAGCAGCTTAACCGACACCCAACAGACCCAGTACTTC | CASSLTDTQQTQYF | TRBV7-2 | - | TRBJ2-5 | -